This T cell receptor (beta chain) appears in the sequencing data of a study of T-cell reconstitution after alpha-beta-depleted transplantation in children. The TCRbeta library incorporated unique molecular identifiers. TCRdb used MiXCR to reprocess the PCR reads, holding one entry per CDR3 protein. Among approximately 400,000 distinct CDR3 sequences listed, 11% were seen once. V was cut by 1 base and J by 3 bases, with 10 bases left in between. CDR3 size: 15 residues. CDR1 and CDR2 (germline): LGHNA, YSLEER. The receptor was derived from a human donor who donated a stem cell graft to a child with acute myeloid leukemia. This specimen was PBMCs from the stem cell graft donor, taken from the stem cell graft. This chain uses TRBV4-3 with TRBJ1-5; a weak D match, TRBD1 (6 bases). CDR3 nucleotides: TGCGCCAGCAGCCAAGTAGCAGGGGACAATCAGCCCCAGCATTTT. Translating gives CASSQVAGDNQPQHF.